The next 11 T cell receptor beta chains were all read from a single sample in a study of metastatic and nonmetastatic thyroid tumors. TCRdb recomputed clones from the PCR reads via MiXCR. This table holds about 27,000 clones, about 16% found once. There were no patients who had received any treatment before thyroid surgery. The sequencing input was blood. These receptors all come from a male donor with papillary thyroid cancer or a benign thyroid nodule (not recorded which). Some clones in this sample may be carry-over from other donors' samples.

Many counts were recorded for this clone. J is TRBJ2-7 and V is TRBV14, with D unclear. This CDR3 comprises 15 residues. Trimming took 3 bases from V and 0 from J, leaving 12 bases between them. Germline values: CDR1 SGHDN, CDR2 FVKESK. CDR3 residues: CASSQDRVSSYEQYF. DNA of the CDR3: TGTGCCAGCAGCCAGGACCGAGTGAGCTCCTACGAGCAGTACTTC. The complete variable domain, with remaining parts taken from reference TRBV14 and TRBJ2-7, reads EAGVTQFPSHSVIEKGQTVTLRCDPISGHDNLYWYRRVMGKEIKFLLHFVKESKQDESGMPNNRFLAERTGGTYSTLKVQPAELEDSGVYFCASSQDRVSSYEQYFGPGTRLTVT.

This clone occurred many times. The chain recombines TRBV18 with TRBJ2-7; D may correspond to TRBD1 or TRBD2 (5 bases each). Germline CDR1 reads KGHSH; CDR2 reads LQKENI. This CDR3 contains 15 residues. Trimming took off 3 bases at V and 7 bases at J, with 19 bases between the two ends. As DNA, the CDR3 is TGTGCCAGCTCACCCCCGGGACGAGCCGTGCGAGAGCAGTACTTC. It specifies CASSPPGRAVREQYF.

This clone has a count of ten or more. The chain's CDR3 is CASSVAGLAGVRETQYF. The DNA for the CDR3 is TGTGCCAGCAGTGTTGCAGGACTAGCGGGAGTTCGAGAGACCCAGTACTTC. This chain uses TRBV11-3 with TRBJ2-5; 13 nucleotides agree with TRBD2. Germline V gene sequence: CDR1 SGHNT, CDR2 YENEEA. The CDR3 runs to 17 residues. The V and J ends lost 6 bases and 4 bases, in that order; junction bases with no gene match: 11.

This clone has at least ten counts. J is TRBJ2-2 and V is TRBV7-6; no reliable D call. Germline V gene sequence: CDR1 SGHVS, CDR2 FNYEAQ. The CDR3 is 15 residues long. V was shortened by 4 bases and J by 0 bases, with 9 bases between the two germline ends. The DNA of the CDR3 is TGTGCCAGCAGCTCCAGACAAGCGAACACCGGGGAGCTGTTTTTT. Amino acid sequence: CASSSRQANTGELFF.

This clone was counted at least ten times. V is TRBV6-1 and J is TRBJ2-1; D perhaps matches TRBD1 (6 bases). V was clipped by 4 bases and J by 0 bases, with 13 bases between them. The germline gives CDR1 MNHNS, CDR2 SASEGT. This CDR3 is 16 amino acids long. CDR3 protein: CASSVILQGSYNEQFF. The CDR3 DNA is TGTGCCAGCAGTGTAATACTACAGGGCTCCTACAATGAGCAGTTCTTC.

This clone was seen many times. The chain has TRBV3-1 and TRBJ2-1, with 9 bases that match TRBD2. There are 16 residues in the CDR3. Germline lookup yields CDR1 LGHDT and CDR2 YNNKEL (reference sequence). The ends lost 1 base at V and 7 bases at J; junction bases unmatched: 8. Written as DNA, the CDR3 is TGTGCCAGCAGCCAAGGGCGAAGCGGGGGGATGAATGAGCAGTTCTTC. Amino acids: CASSQGRSGGMNEQFF.

There are many counts of this clone. A much larger clone lies one base from this, so it may be a read error. V usage is TRBV19 and J usage is TRBJ1-1, with D uncertain. The germline V gene encodes CDR1 LNHDA and CDR2 SQIVND (reference sequence). This CDR3 contains 13 residues. CDR3 residues: CTSSIGGRTEAFF. In nucleotides, the CDR3 is TGTACCAGTAGTATAGGCGGCCGAACTGAAGCTTTCTTT.

This clone was recorded many times. This chain connects TRBV27 to TRBJ2-7, with D possibly TRBD2 on 6 matching bases. CDR3 length equals 11 residues. Trimming took off 8 bases at V and 11 bases at J, with 16 bases between the two ends. Per germline, CDR1 MNHEY and CDR2 SMNVEV (reference sequence). Here the CDR3 reads CASGRVGEEYF. The CDR3 region has the DNA TGTGCCAGCGGGCGGGTGGGGGAGGAGTACTTC.

This clone was counted ten times or more. The chain links TRBV4-2 to TRBJ2-5; no firm D call. With 4 bases removed from V and 5 bases from J, the gap between germline ends came to 8 bases. This CDR3 is built from 12 residues. CDR1 LGHNA and CDR2 YNFKEQ come from the germline V gene. CDR3 amino acids: CASSPDSETQYF. CDR3 in DNA: TGTGCCAGCAGCCCAGACTCGGAGACCCAGTACTTC.

This chain connects TRBV5-8 to TRBJ2-7; 9 bases match TRBD1. Germline CDR1 SGHTS, CDR2 YDEGEE. This CDR3 has 15 residues. Trimming removed 3 bases from V and 3 bases from J; junction bases left unmatched: 7. CDR3 DNA sequence: TGTGCCAGCAGCTCCCCCGGGACAGGGAACTACGAGCAGTACTTC. This translates into CASSSPGTGNYEQYF.

A word on this clone: At one of its ends the junction is not consistent with the germline gene, which may arise from a read error. This chain joins TRBV28 and TRBJ2-1, with D tentatively TRBD1 or TRBD2 (5 bases each). Germline CDR1 and CDR2: MDHEN and SYDVKM. The CDR3 spans 15 residues. The CDR3 DNA sequence: TGTGCCAGTAGTTTCAGCGGCCAGGGTCAGAATGAGCAGTTCTTC. Amino acids: CASSFSGQGQNEQFF.